This T cell receptor (beta chain) was identified in a study of memory CD4+ T cells and cytomegalovirus serostatus. Findings of the study overall: The CMV-associated TCR signature appears largely within the CD4+ memory repertoire. About 40% of the roughly 160 known CMV-associated TCRbeta sequences appeared in CD4+ memory.

The sort gate was single viable CD3+CD4+CD8-CD45RO+ cells for memory CD4+ T cells. V was shortened by 2 bases and J by 0 bases, with 3 bases between the two germline ends. The CDR3 is 13 residues long. CDR1 and CDR2 from the germline V gene are SGHTA and FQGTGA. The table came from immunoSEQ multiplex PCR; TCRdb's copy has only in-frame clones and leaves some out. The sample records approximately 45,000 clones, around three quarters being singletons. About this clone: Its target is unknown.

Sequencing was carried out using memory CD4+ T cells from blood. The clonotype was recovered from an adult in good health and CMV-seronegative. The V gene is TRBV7-3, the J gene TRBJ2-3; D remains ambiguous. The CDR3 DNA sequence: TGTGCCAGCAGCTTAGAGAGCACAGATACGCAGTATTTT. Residues: CASSLESTDTQYF. Based on the CDR3 plus reference TRBV7-3 and TRBJ2-3, the full variable domain is GAGVSQTPSNKVTEKGKYVELRCDPISGHTALYWYRQSLGQGPEFLIYFQGTGAADDSGLPNDRFFAVRPEGSVSTLKIQRTERGDSAVYLCASSLESTDTQYFGPGTRLTVL.